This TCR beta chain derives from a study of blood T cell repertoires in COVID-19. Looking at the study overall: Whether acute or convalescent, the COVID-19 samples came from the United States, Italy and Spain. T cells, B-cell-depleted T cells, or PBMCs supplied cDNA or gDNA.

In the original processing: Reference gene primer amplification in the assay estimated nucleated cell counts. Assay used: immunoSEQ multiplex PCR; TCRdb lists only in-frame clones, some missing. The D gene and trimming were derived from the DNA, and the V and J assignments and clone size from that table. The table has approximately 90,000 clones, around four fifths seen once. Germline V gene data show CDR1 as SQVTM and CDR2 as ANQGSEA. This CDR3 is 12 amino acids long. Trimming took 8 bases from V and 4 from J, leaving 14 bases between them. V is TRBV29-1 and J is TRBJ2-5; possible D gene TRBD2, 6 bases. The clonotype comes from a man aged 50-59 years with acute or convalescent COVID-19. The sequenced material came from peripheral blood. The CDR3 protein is CSSDLGGETQYF. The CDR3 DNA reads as TGCAGCTCGGATCTGGGGGGAGAGACCCAGTACTTC.